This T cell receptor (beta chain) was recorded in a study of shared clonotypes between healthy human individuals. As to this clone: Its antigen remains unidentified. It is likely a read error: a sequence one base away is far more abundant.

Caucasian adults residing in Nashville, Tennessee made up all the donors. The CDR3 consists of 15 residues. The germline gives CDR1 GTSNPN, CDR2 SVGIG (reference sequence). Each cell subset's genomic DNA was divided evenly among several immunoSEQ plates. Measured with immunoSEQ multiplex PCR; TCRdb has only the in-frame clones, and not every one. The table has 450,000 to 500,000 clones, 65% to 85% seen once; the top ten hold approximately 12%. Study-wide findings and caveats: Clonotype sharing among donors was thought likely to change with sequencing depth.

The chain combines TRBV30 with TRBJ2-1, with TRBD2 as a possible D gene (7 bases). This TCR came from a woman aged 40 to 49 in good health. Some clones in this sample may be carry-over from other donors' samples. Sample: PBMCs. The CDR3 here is CAWGVSYRGADEQFF. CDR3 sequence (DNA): TGTGCCTGGGGTGTTTCGTATCGGGGGGCTGATGAGCAGTTCTTC.